This T cell receptor (beta chain) originates from a study of CD8+CD57+ T cells in acquired aplastic anemia. Genomic DNA was employed as the template in profiling TCR beta VDJ and CDR3. TCRdb used MiXCR to reprocess the reads, holding one entry per CDR3 protein. The sample holds about 190,000 distinct CDR3 sequences, approximately 52% seen once. The J segment lost 5 bases and the V segment lost 8 bases, leaving 4 bases of the junction unmatched. The length of the CDR3 is 12 residues. In germline, CDR1 is LNHDA, CDR2 SQIVND (reference sequence). This clonotype was sampled from a human donor in good health, serving as a control. The specimen was sorted CD4+, CD8+, or CD8+CD57+ T cells (not recorded which) from PBMCs. The V gene is TRBV19, the J gene TRBJ1-2; 8 bases line up with TRBD1. Here the CDR3 DNA reads TGTGCCAGTGGGGGACAGGAGTATGGCTACACCTTC. Translating gives CASGGQEYGYTF.